Presented here are 4 T cell receptor beta chains from one specimen sequenced in a study of human T cells and chemical hapten exposure. In TCRdb, the RACE reads were re-called with MiXCR into one record per CDR3 protein. The data show roughly 380,000 distinct CDR3 sequences, under 6.5% seen once. The time point: patch test 2, 6 weeks after DPC sensitization. Treatment defined: therapeutic diphenylcyclopropenone sensitization with weekly scalp DPC. Sequenced here: whole blood, sampled in connection with sensitization to the hapten diphenylcyclopropenone (DPC). The receptors derive from a woman aged 18 to 35 with alopecia areata. Some clones in this sample may be carry-over from other donors' samples.

This clonotype came up a few times. V and J are TRBV7-9 and TRBJ2-7; D is unresolved. CDR1 is SEHNR and CDR2 is FQNEAQ in the germline V gene (reference sequence). V lost 0 bases and J lost 5, with 5 bases in between. This CDR3 contains 12 residues. The CDR3 DNA is TGTGCCAGCAGCTTAGCGCCGGACGAGCAGTACTTC. Residues: CASSLAPDEQYF.

Ten or more counts support this clonotype. The rearrangement joins TRBV4-2 to TRBJ1-4; D not certain. CDR1 LGHNA and CDR2 YNFKEQ come from the germline V gene. Between the trimmed V and J ends, which lost 0 bases and 7 bases, there was a span of 15 bases. The CDR3 extends over 16 amino acids. The CDR3 sequence is CASSQDTGRPGEKLFF. The DNA of the CDR3 is TGTGCCAGCAGCCAAGATACGGGTCGCCCCGGTGAAAAACTGTTTTTT.

This chain's CDR3 is CASSLVIGVQETQYF. The CDR3 bases are TGTGCCAGCAGCTTAGTTATCGGGGTCCAAGAGACCCAGTACTTC. The V and J genes are TRBV7-2 and TRBJ2-5; perhaps TRBD2 as D (5 bases). The CDR3 sequence is 15 residues long. V lost 1 base to trimming and J lost 1 base, with 10 bases between them. Germline V CDR1 and CDR2: SGHTA, FQGNSA.

In its sample, this clonotype was seen a few times. The rearrangement links TRBV20-1 to TRBJ2-7; unclear D gene. From germline, CDR1 is DFQATT and CDR2 SNEGSKA (reference sequence). CDR3 length equals 13 residues. Trimming removed 1 base from V and 7 bases from J, with 14 bases in between. The CDR3 DNA reads TGCAGTGCTAGAGCTGCACCTGGGAAAGAGCAGTACTTC. Translating gives CSARAAPGKEQYF.